Listed below are T cell receptor beta chains from one sample, sequenced in a study of shared T cell receptors in the human thymus. Measured with immunoSEQ multiplex PCR; TCRdb has only the in-frame clones, and not every one. The sample holds approximately 400,000 clones, over 90% seen once. The sequencing sample was made of thymocytes. These TCRs come from a human donor. Both conserved end residues are trimmed from each CDR3.

v_call: TRBV19; j_call: TRBJ2-5; cdr3_length: 14; cdr3_aa: ASTPPGSSGGETQY
v_call: TRBV13; j_call: TRBJ2-7; cdr3_length: 11; cdr3_aa: ASSPPLVHEQY
v_call: TRBV4-2; j_call: TRBJ2-7; cdr3_length: 13; cdr3_aa: ASSLTWQGSSEQY
v_call: TRBV2; j_call: TRBJ2-1; cdr3_length: 16; cdr3_aa: ASNPTWGQGALYNEQF
v_call: TRBV21-1; j_call: TRBJ1-4; cdr3_length: 12; cdr3_aa: ASSNLREGEKLF
v_call: TRBV27; j_call: TRBJ1-5; cdr3_length: 15; cdr3_aa: ASSRTGGPRSNQPQH
v_call: TRBV15; j_call: TRBJ2-5; cdr3_length: 13; cdr3_aa: ATSRVRLTQETQY
v_call: TRBV10-3; j_call: TRBJ1-5; cdr3_length: 16; cdr3_aa: AISELPWLQNSNQPQH
v_call: TRBV14; j_call: TRBJ2-4; cdr3_length: 14; cdr3_aa: ASSQAQGGAKNIQY
v_call: TRBV14; j_call: TRBJ2-2; cdr3_length: 13; cdr3_aa: ASSPYRAPDGELF
v_call: TRBV15; j_call: TRBJ2-7; cdr3_length: 14; cdr3_aa: ATSRGQGGRAYEQY
v_call: TRBV14; j_call: TRBJ1-5; cdr3_length: 18; cdr3_aa: ASSQEWSVWGVLRNQPQH
v_call: TRBV7-7; j_call: TRBJ2-3; cdr3_length: 14; cdr3_aa: ASSLGPDLSTDTQY
v_call: TRBV6-1; j_call: TRBJ2-7; cdr3_length: 14; cdr3_aa: ASSDFRDRGLYEQY
v_call: TRBV2; j_call: TRBJ2-3; cdr3_length: 18; cdr3_aa: ARNRDRALVSTSPQDTQY
v_call: TRBV14; j_call: TRBJ2-7; cdr3_length: 13; cdr3_aa: ASSQSPGQGDEQY
v_call: TRBV7-9; j_call: TRBJ1-5; cdr3_length: 16; cdr3_aa: ASSLSHPGLSSNQPQH
v_call: TRBV4-2; j_call: TRBJ2-3; cdr3_length: 20; cdr3_aa: ASSQEPDGTGHRGSRTDTQY
v_call: TRBV7-6; j_call: TRBJ1-2; cdr3_length: 15; cdr3_aa: ASSLQREGKGPYGYT
v_call: TRBV7-4; j_call: TRBJ2-5; cdr3_length: 13; cdr3_aa: ASSPGGGPPVAQY
v_call: TRBV29-1; j_call: TRBJ1-5; cdr3_length: 14; cdr3_aa: SVAEGAVDSNQPQH
v_call: TRBV5-4; j_call: TRBJ1-3; cdr3_length: 15; cdr3_aa: ASSTGGPFGSGNTIY
v_call: TRBV4-1; j_call: TRBJ1-3; cdr3_length: 15; cdr3_aa: ASSQPPGGSSGNTIY
v_call: TRBV7-3; j_call: TRBJ2-2; cdr3_length: 13; cdr3_aa: ASRFDRGRTGELF
v_call: TRBV2; j_call: TRBJ2-3; cdr3_length: 14; cdr3_aa: ASSERTSGRGYTQY
v_call: TRBV7-3; j_call: TRBJ2-7; cdr3_length: 16; cdr3_aa: ASSLKGRQGKRSYEQY
v_call: TRBV30; j_call: TRBJ2-6; cdr3_length: 14; cdr3_aa: AWTPGGPGGANVLT
v_call: TRBV11-2; j_call: TRBJ2-1; cdr3_length: 15; cdr3_aa: ASSPPRAESSYNEQF
v_call: TRBV28; j_call: TRBJ2-7; cdr3_length: 12; cdr3_aa: ASNVAGLACEQY
v_call: TRBV7-2; j_call: TRBJ2-3; cdr3_length: 15; cdr3_aa: ASSFNGRDGPTDTQY
v_call: TRBV18; j_call: TRBJ1-5; cdr3_length: 15; cdr3_aa: ASSPPGQHPEYQPQH
v_call: TRBV9; j_call: TRBJ1-2; cdr3_length: 14; cdr3_aa: ASSVDGQGVIDGYT
v_call: TRBV2; j_call: TRBJ2-7; cdr3_length: 10; cdr3_aa: ASSDLMRQGA
v_call: TRBV12-5; j_call: TRBJ2-5; cdr3_length: 12; cdr3_aa: ASGLKGPKETQY
v_call: TRBV5-1; j_call: TRBJ2-1; cdr3_length: 16; cdr3_aa: ASSPEVVSETSDDEQF
v_call: TRBV11-2; j_call: TRBJ1-2; cdr3_length: 13; cdr3_aa: ASSLVTGGSKGYT
v_call: TRBV5-1; j_call: TRBJ1-2; cdr3_length: 13; cdr3_aa: ASSPVHSANYGYT
v_call: TRBV4-3; j_call: TRBJ2-1; cdr3_length: 14; cdr3_aa: ASSQEPGGRYNEQF
v_call: TRBV28; j_call: TRBJ1-5; cdr3_length: 16; cdr3_aa: ASSLEDSYQGRNQPQH
v_call: TRBV19; j_call: TRBJ1-2; cdr3_length: 12; cdr3_aa: ASSMGQGNYGYT
v_call: TRBV7-6; j_call: TRBJ2-3; cdr3_length: 13; cdr3_aa: ASTRASGDPDTQY
v_call: TRBV7-4; j_call: TRBJ2-3; cdr3_length: 12; cdr3_aa: ASRDGLLADTQY
v_call: TRBV2; j_call: TRBJ2-4; cdr3_length: 17; cdr3_aa: ASSPGQGGPALAKNIQY